What follows is one T cell receptor (beta chain) and its context. The data belong to a study of CD8 T cell repertoires and HIV-1 epitope variants. In the study overall: Controls included no peptide, Ebola AY9 epitope, and a CMV, EBV, flu pool.

Measured with immunoSEQ multiplex PCR; TCRdb has only the in-frame clones, and not every one. The table includes roughly 100,000 clones, roughly 77% detected once. The sequencing input was uncultured baseline CD8+ T cells from peripheral blood mononuclear cells (PBMCs). This sequence originates from a male donor with HIV.

The CDR3 is CASSQTGTGTYEQYF. Here the CDR3 DNA reads TGCGCCAGCAGCCAAACCGGGACAGGTACCTACGAGCAGTACTTC. The chain carries TRBV5-1 and TRBJ2-7; 8 bases map to TRBD1. The CDR3 is made up of 15 amino acids. CDR1 is SGHRS, CDR2 YFSETQ, per germline. Trimming removed 4 bases from V and 2 bases from J; junction bases left unmatched: 8.